A single sample is the source of the 20 T cell receptor beta chains below, sequenced in a study of tumor-infiltrating lymphocytes in localized non-small cell lung cancer. Here immunoSEQ multiplex PCR was the method, and the copy in TCRdb shows in-frame clones only, minus some. The sample includes approximately 8,700 clones, about 80% of them seen just once. The sequenced material came from uninvolved lung tissue not adjacent to the tumor. These receptors were collected from a human donor with non-small cell lung cancer.

Relative to its sample, this clone is medium-sized. The chain recombines TRBV10-2 with TRBJ1-4, with 10 bases lining up with TRBD1. The CDR3 loop spans 15 amino acids. Unmatched junction bases numbered 3, after V lost 2 bases and J lost 6 bases. Germline lookup yields CDR1 WSHSY and CDR2 SAAADI. The CDR3 loop reads CASSESGTGDEKLFF. The CDR3 nucleotides are TGCGCCAGCAGTGAGAGCGGGACAGGGGATGAAAAACTGTTTTTT.

The rearrangement uses TRBV28 and TRBJ2-5, with D perhaps TRBD2 (6 bases). Per the germline V gene, CDR1 is MDHEN and CDR2 is SYDVKM. The CDR3 contains 14 residues. V was trimmed by 8 bases and J by 9 bases, leaving 22 bases between them. The CDR3 DNA is TGTGCCAGCCGATGGGGGGACCCGGGTTTTCCCCAGTACTTC. Its translation: CASRWGDPGFPQYF.

V usage is TRBV5-4 and J usage is TRBJ2-5, with D hard to call. Trimming took 0 bases from V and 0 from J, leaving 6 bases between them. This CDR3 contains 14 residues. The germline gives CDR1 SGHNT, CDR2 YYREEE (reference sequence). CDR3 sequence reads: CASSLGINQETQYF. The CDR3 DNA reads TGTGCCAGCAGCTTGGGCATAAACCAAGAGACCCAGTACTTC.

The chain joins TRBV5-5 to TRBJ1-2, with D unresolved. V shed 7 bases and J shed 8 bases, with 18 bases lying between them. Germline-derived CDR1 and CDR2 are SGHKS and YYEKEE (reference sequence). The CDR3 runs 13 residues. CDR3 nucleotides: TGTGCCAGCGCCTCCCGCCCCTCCGTGGGCTACACCTTC. Amino acids: CASASRPSVGYTF.

This rearrangement joins TRBV7-2 to TRBJ1-2; D gene ambiguous. The germline V and J ends were trimmed by 4 bases and 8 bases, with 17 bases remaining between them. The germline gives CDR1 SGHTA, CDR2 FQGNSA. The CDR3 consists of 14 residues. The CDR3 nucleotides read TGTGCCAGCAGCTCCACCCCCGGGCGAGAAGGCTACACCTTC. Protein product: CASSSTPGREGYTF.

The rearrangement uses TRBV4-1 and TRBJ1-2; tentatively, D is TRBD1 (6 bases). CDR3 size: 15 residues. CDR1 and CDR2 (germline): MGHRA, YSYEKL. The V end lost 0 bases, the J end lost 4 bases, and 12 bases lay between the germline ends. As DNA, the CDR3 is TGCGCCAGCAGCCAAGACTGGGGGCAGATCTATGGCTACACCTTC. It codes for CASSQDWGQIYGYTF.

This clone was detected only a few times. The genes are TRBV5-1 and TRBJ2-7; D is unclear. Germline loops: CDR1 SGHRS, CDR2 YFSETQ. V lost 2 bases and J 1 base, leaving 10 bases between the germline ends. The CDR3 contains 14 residues. Here the CDR3 reads CASSFSIASYEQYF. For the CDR3, the DNA is TGCGCCAGCAGCTTCTCCATTGCTTCCTACGAGCAGTACTTC.

The chain is built from TRBV6-5 and TRBJ2-2; 8 positions match TRBD1. Germline V gene lookup returns CDR1 MNHEY and CDR2 SVGAGI. CDR3 length equals 14 residues. V lost 5 bases, J lost 5 bases, and 4 bases stayed unmatched. This CDR3 reads CASSTQGGTGELFF. DNA for the CDR3: TGTGCCAGCAGTACACAGGGGGGAACCGGGGAGCTGTTTTTT.

The chain has TRBV19 and TRBJ2-2; 7 positions match TRBD1. Germline V gene data show CDR1 as LNHDA and CDR2 as SQIVND (reference sequence). V dropped 4 bases and J dropped 0; count of bases not matched to a gene: 5. The CDR3 is made up of 16 amino acids. The CDR3 DNA reads as TGTGCCAGTAGTAAGCGGACAGGATCGAACACCGGGGAGCTGTTTTTT. Protein product: CASSKRTGSNTGELFF.

In its sample, this clone was seen once. The chain is built from TRBV10-3 and TRBJ2-1; D is uncertain. V was cut by 7 bases and J by 5 bases, with 15 bases left in between. Germline assignment: CDR1 ENHRY and CDR2 SYGVKD. The CDR3 loop spans 14 amino acids. The CDR3 region has the DNA TGTGCCATCACCGTCGACCTGAGGAACAATGAGCAGTTCTTC. Translating gives CAITVDLRNNEQFF.

The chain combines TRBV7-2 with TRBJ1-2; D might be TRBD1 (5 bases). V was clipped by 5 bases and J by 4 bases, with 11 bases between them. CDR1 is SGHTA, CDR2 FQGNSA, per germline. The CDR3 is 13 residues long. The CDR3 protein is CASSQGTSYGYTF. CDR3 bases: TGTGCCAGCAGCCAAGGGACCTCCTATGGCTACACCTTC. Combining the CDR3 with reference TRBV7-2 and TRBJ1-2 gives the whole variable domain GAGVSQSPSNKVTEKGKDVELRCDPISGHTALYWYRQSLGQGLEFLIYFQGNSAPDKSGLPSDRFSAERTGGSVSTLTIQRTQQEDSAVYLCASSQGTSYGYTFGSGTRLTVV.

The chain combines TRBV7-2 with TRBJ2-5, with 12 bases that match TRBD2. Germline CDR1 is SGHTA and CDR2 is FQGNSA. V gave up 6 bases and J gave up 9 bases; unmatched junction bases: 8. The length of the CDR3 is 14 residues. The CDR3 nucleotides are TGTGCCAGCAGTTTTCTAGCGGGGGGGGAGGCCCAGTACTTC. Its translation: CASSFLAGGEAQYF.

This chain joins TRBV7-2 and TRBJ1-2; D gene unclear. The CDR3 length is 14 residues. Germline V gene lookup returns CDR1 SGHTA and CDR2 FQGNSA. Trimming removed 2 bases from V and 3 bases from J, with 10 bases in between. DNA for the CDR3: TGTGCCAGCAGCTTACGGCACGGGTACTATGGCTACACCTTC. This sequence encodes CASSLRHGYYGYTF.

The rearrangement uses TRBV7-2 and TRBJ2-5; either TRBD1 or TRBD2 may supply D (6 bases each). Germline V gene lookup returns CDR1 SGHTA and CDR2 FQGNSA. The CDR3 extends over 15 amino acids. Trimming took off 1 base at V and 5 bases at J, with 14 bases between the two ends. The CDR3 here is CASSLVGAREETQYF. The CDR3, as DNA: TGTGCCAGCAGCTTAGTGGGGGCTCGGGAGGAGACCCAGTACTTC.

The genes are TRBV5-1 and TRBJ1-6; TRBD1 is a possible D gene (6 bases). The CDR3 has 14 residues. Trimming pared 2 bases from V and 7 bases from J, leaving 10 bases between. Looked up from germline, CDR1 is SGHRS and CDR2 is YFSETQ. This chain's CDR3 is CASSLGQPNSPLHF. DNA of the CDR3: TGCGCCAGCAGCTTAGGACAGCCGAATTCACCCCTCCACTTT.

V is TRBV20-1 and J is TRBJ1-3; D unclear. This CDR3 spans 11 amino acids. V was shortened by 1 base and J by 8 bases, with 6 bases between the two germline ends. Germline assignment: CDR1 DFQATT and CDR2 SNEGSKA (reference sequence). The CDR3 protein is CSARGWDTIYF. Here the CDR3 DNA reads TGCAGTGCTAGAGGTTGGGACACCATATATTTT.

The chain links TRBV20-1 to TRBJ2-1, with D maybe TRBD2 (6 bases). CDR1 is DFQATT, CDR2 SNEGSKA, per germline (reference sequence). The CDR3 runs to 11 residues. CDR3: CSAGIALEQFF. The CDR3 DNA follows: TGCAGCGCGGGGATAGCGTTAGAGCAGTTCTTC.

V usage is TRBV10-2 and J usage is TRBJ2-1, with 8 positions matching TRBD1. CDR3 length: 17 amino acids. The germline V gene has CDR1 WSHSY and CDR2 SAAADI. V was pared by 6 bases and J by 5 bases, with 15 bases of the junction left unmatched. DNA of the CDR3: TGCGCCAGCAGCGTAACAAAACCCGGGACAGGTAACAATGAGCAGTTCTTC. Residues: CASSVTKPGTGNNEQFF.

The chain uses TRBV30 and TRBJ2-3; D gene uncertain. The CDR3 is made up of 12 amino acids. Deletions cut 7 bases from V and 2 bases from J, with 10 bases between. Germline CDR1 is GTSNPN and CDR2 is SVGIG (reference sequence). CDR3 in DNA: TGTGCCTTGATCCCGAACACAGATACGCAGTATTTT. Its protein product is CALIPNTDTQYF. Combining the CDR3 with reference TRBV30 and TRBJ2-3 gives the whole variable domain SQTIHQWPATLVQPVGSPLSLECTVEGTSNPNLYWYRQAAGRGLQLLFYSVGIGQISSEVPQNLSASRPQDRQFILSSKKLLLSDSGFYLCALIPNTDTQYFGPGTRLTVL.

This chain joins TRBV4-3 and TRBJ2-1; D not certain. With 0 bases removed from V and 1 base from J, the gap between germline ends came to 10 bases. The CDR3 consists of 16 residues. Germline loops: CDR1 LGHNA, CDR2 YSLEER. The CDR3 here is CASSQESDESYNEQFF. The CDR3, as DNA: TGCGCCAGCAGCCAAGAATCGGACGAGTCCTACAATGAGCAGTTCTTC.